This is a list of T cell receptor beta chains from one sample in a study of vaccination effects on CD4 cells after COVID-19. The table came from immunoSEQ multiplex PCR; TCRdb's copy has only in-frame clones and leaves some out. The top ten hold just under 15% of the sample, which has 37,000 or so clones, approximately 68% seen once. The antigens these receptors bind are not known. The sample was CD4+ T cells from PBMCs cultured with HCoV-OC43 spike peptides, taken before COVID-19 vaccination. The receptors were gathered from a human donor who received a COVID-19 vaccine. The CDR3 runs from the conserved cysteine through the conserved F or W. Fields, in order: clone size, V gene, CDR3 protein. Size is stated for part of the rows, as once, few or many counts, or as a class when the clone is expanded.

abundance: -
v_gene: TRBV27
CDR3aa: CASRLTGQARNEQFF

abundance: -
v_gene: TRBV7-6
CDR3aa: CASSFRLAGDGETQYF

abundance: -
v_gene: TRBV5-5
CDR3aa: CASSLRVTGRTGELFF

abundance: few
v_gene: TRBV29-1
CDR3aa: CSVEPISGTEAFF

abundance: -
v_gene: TRBV11-3
CDR3aa: CASSKQERTEAFF

abundance: -
v_gene: TRBV5-1
CDR3aa: CASSRRQVSLSYEQYF

abundance: -
v_gene: TRBV18
CDR3aa: CASSPLREGTEAFF

abundance: -
v_gene: TRBV6-5
CDR3aa: CASSFARYTQPQHF

abundance: -
v_gene: TRBV7-9
CDR3aa: CASSSGLAGVDEQFF

abundance: -
v_gene: TRBV19
CDR3aa: CASSGRPKDTQYF

abundance: few
v_gene: TRBV2
CDR3aa: CASSGPGTSGPYEQYF

abundance: few
v_gene: TRBV5-6
CDR3aa: CASSLLGLAGYEQYF

abundance: few
v_gene: TRBV2
CDR3aa: CASSGRSGSTDTQYF

abundance: -
v_gene: TRBV18
CDR3aa: CASSPRTGDYGYTF

abundance: -
v_gene: TRBV12-3/TRBV12-4
CDR3aa: CASSFREDNEQFF

abundance: few
v_gene: TRBV12-5
CDR3aa: CASGLDDFGSITLTSTDTQYF

abundance: many
v_gene: TRBV5-1
CDR3aa: CASSLGGVADTF

abundance: few
v_gene: TRBV3-1/TRBV3-2
CDR3aa: CASSQALGQNSPLHF

abundance: -
v_gene: TRBV25-1
CDR3aa: CASSADLATTYNEQFF

abundance: -
v_gene: TRBV5-6
CDR3aa: CASSLGRGNSPLHF

abundance: -
v_gene: TRBV5-6
CDR3aa: CASSLGTGVSYGYTF

abundance: -
v_gene: TRBV7-6
CDR3aa: CASSLAPRLAGGEEQYF

abundance: few
v_gene: TRBV2
CDR3aa: CASSGAVTDTQYF

abundance: -
v_gene: TRBV27
CDR3aa: CASSLSTSSPGELFF

abundance: -
v_gene: TRBV5-5
CDR3aa: CASSPRQGRGVNTEAFF

abundance: -
v_gene: TRBV2
CDR3aa: CASSEAGGIYEQYF

abundance: -
v_gene: TRBV29-1
CDR3aa: CSVEVTDWDRASTDTQYF

abundance: -
v_gene: TRBV7-9
CDR3aa: CASSKSNEQFF